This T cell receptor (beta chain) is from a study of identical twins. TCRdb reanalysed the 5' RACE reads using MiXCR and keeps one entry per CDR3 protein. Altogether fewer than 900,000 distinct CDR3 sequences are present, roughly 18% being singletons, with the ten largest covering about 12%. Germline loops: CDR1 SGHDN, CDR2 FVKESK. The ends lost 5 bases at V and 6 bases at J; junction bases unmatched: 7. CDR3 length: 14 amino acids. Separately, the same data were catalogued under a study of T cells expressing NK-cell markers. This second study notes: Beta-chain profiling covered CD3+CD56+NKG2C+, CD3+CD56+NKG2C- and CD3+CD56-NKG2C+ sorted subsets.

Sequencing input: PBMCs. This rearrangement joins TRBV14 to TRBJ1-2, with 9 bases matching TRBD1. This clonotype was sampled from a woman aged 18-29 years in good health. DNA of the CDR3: TGTGCCAGCAGCTCTACTGACAGGGGGGATGGCTACACCTTC. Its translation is CASSSTDRGDGYTF.